This TCR beta chain appears in the sequencing data of a study of cytomegalovirus exposure and HLA in healthy donors. Study summary: One earlier analysis, a look at 150 million to 200 million T cells, found some 120 million unique TCR beta sequences.

V shed 4 bases and J shed 0 bases, with 8 bases lying between them. The V gene's germline CDR1 is SGDLS and CDR2 YYNGEE. The CDR3 runs 14 residues. The PCR used 60 Vbeta and 13 Jbeta primers. Sequencing was performed with immunoSEQ multiplex PCR; in TCRdb, only in-frame clones are kept and a portion is missing. This table holds 90,000 to 110,000 clones, roughly 13% found once. Study-wide points: Most TCR beta V segments were productive about 90% or about 30% of the time in an earlier analysis. Immune exposure data for these donors was limited to CMV serostatus. A later analysis appeared to link common viral pathogens to several of the most significant clusters.

This clone has more than one count but fewer than ten. Its target is unknown. The receptor was isolated from a man between 35 and 55 years old in good health and CMV-seropositive. Sequencing was done on a sample of PBMCs. This chain connects TRBV9 to TRBJ1-3; D call uncertain. The CDR3 nucleotides are TGTGCCAGCAGCCCCCGGTTCTCTGGAAACACCATATATTTT. It specifies CASSPRFSGNTIYF.